A selection of T cell receptor beta chains follows, all from one sample in a study of T cells after yellow fever vaccination. TCRdb processed the 5' RACE reads anew with MiXCR; each CDR3 protein has one entry. The sample records around 300,000 distinct CDR3 sequences, 4.1% being singletons. Sample: PBMCs, taken 5 days after the yellow fever booster vaccination. These receptor sequences come from a man between 18 and 29 years old who received the YFV17D yellow fever vaccine. CDR3s include the opening cysteine and the closing phenylalanine or tryptophan. Fields, in order: CDR3 length, D gene, J gene, V gene, clone size, CDR3 protein, CDR3 DNA. The D gene is left open where the match is weak. Expanded clones get a size class; other rows say once, few or many, or leave the size out.

length: 12; D: -; J: TRBJ1-2; V: TRBV6-6; size: -; CDR3: CASSYTAYGYTF; DNA: TGTGCCAGCAGTTACACTGCCTATGGCTACACCTTC
length: 15; D: -; J: TRBJ2-2; V: TRBV2; size: -; CDR3: CASRAGVASTGELFF; DNA: TGTGCCAGCAGGGCCGGGGTAGCGAGTACCGGGGAGCTGTTTTTT
length: 16; D: -; J: TRBJ1-1; V: TRBV9; size: few; CDR3: CASSPRDGRMNTEAFF; DNA: TGTGCCAGCAGCCCCCGGGACGGACGCATGAACACTGAAGCTTTCTTT
length: 14; D: -; J: TRBJ2-2; V: TRBV10-3; size: -; CDR3: CAIRAGSRTGELFF; DNA: TGTGCCATCAGGGCAGGGTCAAGGACCGGGGAGCTGTTTTTT
length: 14; D: -; J: TRBJ1-5; V: TRBV28; size: few; CDR3: CASSTPQSYRAQHF; DNA: TGTGCCAGCAGCACCCCCCAATCCTATCGGGCCCAGCATTTT
length: 14; D: -; J: TRBJ2-7; V: TRBV7-7; size: many; CDR3: CASSLSAGAHEQYF; DNA: TGTGCCAGCAGCTTATCGGCGGGGGCCCACGAGCAGTACTTC
length: 13; D: -; J: TRBJ2-5; V: TRBV7-2; size: few; CDR3: CASSYTVGETQYF; DNA: TGTGCCAGCAGCTATACGGTAGGAGAGACCCAGTACTTC
length: 14; D: -; J: TRBJ1-2; V: TRBV5-5; size: few; CDR3: CASGDGPAYYGYTF; DNA: TGTGCCAGCGGAGACGGACCGGCCTACTATGGCTACACCTTC
length: 15; D: -; J: TRBJ1-2; V: TRBV4-2; size: -; CDR3: CASSQADGEAGGYTF; DNA: TGTGCCAGCAGCCAAGCGGACGGAGAGGCAGGCGGCTACACCTTC
length: 12; D: TRBD1; J: TRBJ1-1; V: TRBV6-2/TRBV6-3; size: -; CDR3: CASNQGGGEAFF; DNA: TGTGCCAGCAACCAGGGGGGCGGTGAAGCTTTCTTT
length: 14; D: -; J: TRBJ2-7; V: TRBV6-5; size: -; CDR3: CASSYSKFAYEQYF; DNA: TGTGCCAGCAGTTACTCGAAGTTCGCCTACGAGCAGTACTTC
length: 15; D: -; J: TRBJ1-4; V: TRBV7-9; size: many; CDR3: CASSLEGHILEGLFF; DNA: TGTGCCAGCAGCTTAGAGGGACATATCCTGGAGGGACTGTTTTTT
length: 10; D: -; J: TRBJ1-1; V: TRBV29-1; size: many; CDR3: CSVEEGIAFF; DNA: TGCAGCGTTGAGGAGGGGATAGCTTTCTTT
length: 15; D: TRBD1; J: TRBJ1-5; V: TRBV3-1; size: few; CDR3: CASSLGTANNQPQHF; DNA: TGTGCCAGCAGCCTGGGGACAGCAAACAATCAGCCCCAGCATTTT
length: 16; D: -; J: TRBJ2-4; V: TRBV7-9; size: -; CDR3: CASTDGAALAKNIQYF; DNA: TGTGCCAGCACCGATGGAGCAGCCCTAGCCAAAAACATTCAGTACTTC
length: 13; D: -; J: TRBJ1-2; V: TRBV6-6; size: -; CDR3: CASTPGTTYGYTF; DNA: TGTGCCAGCACCCCCGGGACAACCTATGGCTACACCTTC
length: 11; D: -; J: TRBJ1-2; V: TRBV20-1; size: -; CDR3: CSAQEGLGYTF; DNA: TGCAGTGCCCAGGAAGGGCTTGGCTACACCTTC
length: 13; D: -; J: TRBJ2-5; V: TRBV5-1; size: many; CDR3: CASSLGVFETQYF; DNA: TGCGCCAGCAGCTTGGGGGTGTTCGAGACCCAGTACTTC
length: 16; D: -; J: TRBJ1-4; V: TRBV6-5; size: many; CDR3: CASSYRFNGFNENLFF; DNA: TGTGCCAGCAGTTACCGCTTTAATGGTTTTAATGAAAACCTGTTTTTT
length: 13; D: -; J: TRBJ2-7; V: TRBV7-2; size: -; CDR3: CASSPWGDLGQYF; DNA: TGTGCCAGCAGCCCCTGGGGGGACCTGGGGCAGTACTTC
length: 13; D: -; J: TRBJ2-3; V: TRBV29-1; size: few; CDR3: CSDENGWTDTQYF; DNA: TGCAGCGACGAGAACGGATGGACAGATACGCAGTATTTT
length: 14; D: -; J: TRBJ2-5; V: TRBV7-9; size: few; CDR3: CASSHGTLQETQYF; DNA: TGTGCCAGCAGCCACGGGACGTTACAAGAGACCCAGTACTTC
length: 14; D: TRBD2; J: TRBJ2-7; V: TRBV7-9; size: many; CDR3: CASSQTSRSYEQYF; DNA: TGTGCCAGCAGCCAGACTAGCCGATCCTACGAGCAGTACTTC
length: 15; D: -; J: TRBJ2-5; V: TRBV7-6; size: many; CDR3: CASSLVTRGRETQYF; DNA: TGTGCCAGCAGCTTAGTGACGCGGGGTCGGGAGACCCAGTACTTC
length: 13; D: -; J: TRBJ1-6; V: TRBV27; size: -; CDR3: CASSWVSSSPLHF; DNA: TGTGCCAGCAGTTGGGTATCCTCTTCACCCCTCCACTTT
length: 13; D: -; J: TRBJ1-2; V: TRBV6-1; size: -; CDR3: CASRDLIAQGYTF; DNA: TGTGCCAGCAGAGACCTTATAGCGCAGGGCTACACCTTC
length: 16; D: -; J: TRBJ2-3; V: TRBV7-6; size: many; CDR3: CASRGPPGDWADTQYF; DNA: TGTGCCAGCAGGGGACCGCCCGGAGATTGGGCAGATACGCAGTATTTT
length: 17; D: -; J: TRBJ1-5; V: TRBV19; size: -; CDR3: CASSLGPTRARNQPQHF; DNA: TGTGCCAGTAGTCTCGGACCCACCCGGGCACGCAATCAGCCCCAGCATTTT
length: 16; D: TRBD1; J: TRBJ1-5; V: TRBV20-1; size: few; CDR3: CSVGTGGSVINQPQHF; DNA: TGCAGTGTCGGGACAGGGGGCTCCGTAATCAATCAGCCCCAGCATTTT
length: 12; D: -; J: TRBJ2-3; V: TRBV7-2; size: many; CDR3: CASSPGLDTQYF; DNA: TGTGCCAGCAGCCCGGGACTCGATACGCAGTATTTT
length: 14; D: TRBD1; J: TRBJ1-2; V: TRBV19; size: few; CDR3: CASTVIGGGYGYTF; DNA: TGTGCCAGTACCGTAATAGGGGGCGGGTATGGCTACACCTTC
length: 16; D: -; J: TRBJ2-5; V: TRBV11-1; size: few; CDR3: CASSFNWGSRQETQYF; DNA: TGTGCCAGCAGCTTTAATTGGGGATCGAGGCAAGAGACCCAGTACTTC
length: 15; D: -; J: TRBJ1-6; V: TRBV7-2; size: few; CDR3: CASSSAPGRSSPLHF; DNA: TGTGCCAGCAGCTCTGCCCCGGGACGGAGTTCACCCCTCCACTTT
length: 15; D: -; J: TRBJ1-1; V: TRBV9; size: -; CDR3: CASSALTAPNTEAFF; DNA: TGTGCCAGCAGCGCTTTAACAGCTCCGAACACTGAAGCTTTCTTT
length: 15; D: -; J: TRBJ2-3; V: TRBV4-1; size: few; CDR3: CASSPRLVNSDTQYF; DNA: TGCGCCAGCAGCCCGAGACTAGTTAATTCAGATACGCAGTATTTT
length: 12; D: -; J: TRBJ2-7; V: TRBV20-1; size: few; CDR3: CSAREPGREQYF; DNA: TGCAGTGCTAGAGAGCCAGGGCGCGAGCAGTACTTC
length: 16; D: -; J: TRBJ2-7; V: TRBV7-6; size: -; CDR3: CASSPRAAGSSYEQYF; DNA: TGTGCCAGCAGCCCCCGGGCCGCGGGGAGCTCCTACGAGCAGTACTTC
length: 13; D: -; J: TRBJ2-2; V: TRBV5-1; size: few; CDR3: CASTQQGTGELFF; DNA: TGCGCCAGCACCCAACAGGGCACCGGGGAGCTGTTTTTT
length: 17; D: TRBD2; J: TRBJ2-3; V: TRBV6-1; size: -; CDR3: CASSEEGLAGSTDTQYF; DNA: TGTGCCAGCAGTGAGGAGGGACTAGCGGGAAGCACAGATACGCAGTATTTT
length: 14; D: -; J: TRBJ2-3; V: TRBV29-1; size: -; CDR3: CSAFQLTSTDTQYF; DNA: TGCAGCGCGTTCCAGCTGACTAGCACAGATACGCAGTATTTT
length: 14; D: -; J: TRBJ1-2; V: TRBV5-1; size: -; CDR3: CASSLAAGTGGYTF; DNA: TGCGCCAGCAGCCTAGCGGCAGGGACCGGGGGCTACACCTTC
length: 14; D: TRBD1; J: TRBJ2-2; V: TRBV20-1; size: -; CDR3: CSASDRAFTGELFF; DNA: TGCAGTGCTAGCGACAGGGCATTCACCGGGGAGCTGTTTTTT
length: 14; D: -; J: TRBJ2-3; V: TRBV9; size: many; CDR3: CASSVEVSTDTQYF; DNA: TGTGCCAGCAGCGTAGAGGTCAGCACAGATACGCAGTATTTT
length: 13; D: -; J: TRBJ2-1; V: TRBV7-8; size: few; CDR3: CASSLTYDNEQFF; DNA: TGTGCCAGCAGCTTAACCTACGACAATGAGCAGTTCTTC
length: 15; D: TRBD2; J: TRBJ2-3; V: TRBV5-1; size: few; CDR3: CASRTSGASTDTQYF; DNA: TGCGCCAGCAGAACTAGCGGCGCTAGCACAGATACGCAGTATTTT
length: 13; D: -; J: TRBJ1-6; V: TRBV6-6; size: many; CDR3: CASSLGFNSPLHF; DNA: TGTGCCAGCAGCCTCGGGTTCAATTCACCCCTCCACTTT
length: 16; D: -; J: TRBJ2-5; V: TRBV20-1; size: -; CDR3: CSARDNPGPRSETQYF; DNA: TGCAGTGCTAGAGATAACCCGGGACCACGTTCGGAGACCCAGTACTTC
length: 14; D: -; J: TRBJ2-7; V: TRBV15; size: few; CDR3: CATSREYAPKGQYF; DNA: TGTGCCACCAGCAGAGAATATGCGCCCAAGGGGCAGTACTTC
length: 16; D: -; J: TRBJ2-1; V: TRBV7-6; size: -; CDR3: CASSLAVRDFHNEQFF; DNA: TGTGCCAGCAGCTTAGCGGTTCGGGACTTCCACAATGAGCAGTTCTTC
length: 16; D: -; J: TRBJ2-5; V: TRBV4-2; size: -; CDR3: CASSQDPVRGGQTQYF; DNA: TGTGCCAGCAGCCAAGATCCGGTGAGGGGCGGGCAGACCCAGTACTTC
length: 16; D: -; J: TRBJ2-1; V: TRBV29-1; size: -; CDR3: CSVEAYPSGVGNEQFF; DNA: TGCAGCGTTGAAGCCTACCCCTCGGGGGTGGGGAATGAGCAGTTCTTC
length: 16; D: TRBD1; J: TRBJ2-3; V: TRBV6-5; size: many; CDR3: CASSSQPGQTTDTQYF; DNA: TGTGCCAGCAGTTCCCAACCGGGACAGACCACAGATACGCAGTATTTT
length: 17; D: -; J: TRBJ2-3; V: TRBV5-5; size: few; CDR3: CASVPGRSGLGTDTQYF; DNA: TGTGCCAGCGTTCCCGGGCGGTCGGGGTTGGGCACAGATACGCAGTATTTT
length: 17; D: -; J: TRBJ2-1; V: TRBV18; size: many; CDR3: CASSPGALQQVHNEQFF; DNA: TGTGCCAGCTCACCAGGGGCGCTTCAACAGGTCCACAATGAGCAGTTCTTC
length: 14; D: -; J: TRBJ2-2; V: TRBV18; size: -; CDR3: CASSPADGTGELFF; DNA: TGTGCCAGCTCACCCGCAGACGGCACCGGGGAGCTGTTTTTT
length: 14; D: TRBD2; J: TRBJ2-1; V: TRBV20-1; size: many; CDR3: CSALGLDSYNEQFF; DNA: TGCAGTGCACTTGGACTAGACTCCTACAATGAGCAGTTCTTC
length: 15; D: -; J: TRBJ2-2; V: TRBV5-1; size: -; CDR3: CASRWGGANTGELFF; DNA: TGCGCCAGCAGATGGGGCGGGGCGAACACCGGGGAGCTGTTTTTT